This T cell receptor (beta chain) was identified during a study of T cells in Graves' hyperthyroidism and ophthalmopathy. Amplification targeted TCR beta CDR3 regions from RNA transcripts. The HTBI set primed first-round TCR CDR3 RT-PCR. TCRdb redid the calling of the multiplex PCR reads with MiXCR, one entry per CDR3 protein. The sample contains more than 300,000 distinct CDR3 sequences, around 13% of which appear only once. Hyperthyroidism had been newly diagnosed in patients aged 18 to 65, and its duration was under 2 months. Diagnoses were established using clinical symptoms, serum thyroxine and TRAb, thyroid ultrasound and orbital computed tomography. Findings and limits, study-wide: Appearing also in blood were most of the thyroid clonotypes expanded above 0.001.

V shed 5 bases and J 5 bases; nucleotides not matched to a gene: 7. This CDR3 spans 16 amino acids. The V gene's germline CDR1 is LGHNT and CDR2 FRNRAP. About this clonotype itself: What it binds is unknown.

The origin of this receptor is a woman between 55 and 75 years old with Graves' hyperthyroidism. The gene calls are TRBV12-5 and TRBJ2-2; 11 bases map to TRBD2. Sequencing used blood. This CDR3 reads CASGPGLAERTGELFF. As DNA, the CDR3 is TGTGCTAGTGGTCCGGGACTAGCGGAACGAACCGGGGAGCTGTTTTTT. Variable domain in full (rest from reference TRBV12-5 and TRBJ2-2): DARVTQTPRHKVTEMGQEVTMRCQPILGHNTVFWYRQTMMQGLELLAYFRNRAPLDDSGMPKDRFSAEMPDATLATLKIQPSEPRDSAVYFCASGPGLAERTGELFFGEGSRLTVL.